The rows below give T cell receptor beta chains drawn from one sample of a study of tumor T cells in aggressive B-cell lymphoma. Sequencing used immunoSEQ multiplex PCR; TCRdb keeps in-frame clones, though not all of them. Of more than 10,000 clones detected, around 90% appear once; the ten largest clones hold roughly 3%. The source material was tumor tissue. The receptors come from an adult with diffuse large B cell lymphoma. The CDR3 runs from the conserved cysteine through the conserved F or W. Expanded clones are given a class, and other clones once, few, many or no size at all.

clone_size v_call cdr3_length cdr3_aa
NA TRBV4-1 14 CASSQKDRLDEQYF
once TRBV5-1 15 CASSLSGGSTDGYTF
NA TRBV6-1 14 CASTPTDRGDGYTF
NA TRBV18 15 CASSPPGGRDGEQFF
NA TRBV7-9 16 CASSPTTGGYQETQYF
NA TRBV28 16 CASSSAGTGFTDTQYF
NA TRBV10-3 16 CAISERDTGSGNTIYF
NA TRBV18 14 CASSPPSGDNEQFF
NA TRBV10-3 13 CATQGQPNQPQHF
NA TRBV6-6 15 CASSPTGTYNSPLHF
NA TRBV4-1 15 CASSPEGISYNEQFF
NA TRBV9 17 CASTYGQGREPGEKLFF
NA TRBV5-4 15 CASSLTGGRDNEQFF
NA TRBV19 12 CATSAGVYEQYF
NA TRBV10-3 18 CAISASGQGRALGEKLFF
NA TRBV18 18 CASSPTSGGPPGTDTQYF
NA TRBV9 15 CASSADAGITYEQYF
NA TRBV4-1 15 CASSPQQGGEPPLHF
once TRBV18 13 CASSLPPFDEQFF
NA TRBV5-1 15 CASSLAWDRGTSTFF
NA TRBV5-8 13 CASSFGLLEKLFF
NA TRBV28 12 CASETGNYGYTF
NA TRBV6-4 15 CASSDWPSGRNEQFF
NA TRBV9 13 CASSVGSYNEQFF
NA TRBV5-1 16 CASSPTIRQGGTEAFF
NA TRBV5-4 15 CASSGMQGARETQYF
NA TRBV19 13 CASTRQPNEKLFF
NA TRBV14 16 CASSQDRGFSTDTQYF
NA TRBV18 13 CASSPRTDYGYTF
NA TRBV6-5 14 CASSYTRDSYEQYF
once TRBV6-6 11 CASRFNTEAFF
NA TRBV5-1 15 CASSPLAGGNNEQFF
NA TRBV5-6 13 CASSLRSTDTQYF
NA TRBV6-5 14 CASDPLGGNTEAFF
NA TRBV29-1 13 CSVSMDSNQPQHF
once TRBV12-5 13 CASGSSGANVLTF
NA TRBV5-1 18 CASSFTNGERYSYNEQFF
few TRBV7-8 13 CATQGVYTGELFF
NA TRBV4-2 13 CASTPGESYGYTF
NA TRBV30 13 CAWVKGLYSPLHF
NA TRBV9 14 CASSSEPGPYEQYF
NA TRBV5-1 14 CASSREGQNYGYTF
NA TRBV9 12 CASSAQGYGYTF
NA TRBV19 16 CASSIERGYHNQPQHF
few TRBV6-5 12 CASSQQGYEQYF
NA TRBV5-4 13 CASRPNWDFAQFF
NA TRBV4-1 15 CASSQVDRLNTEAFF
NA TRBV2 14 CASSSIAGAGEQFF
NA TRBV18 15 CASSPRGGGNQPQHF
NA TRBV5-6 18 CASSLTLTGLENTGELFF
NA TRBV10-3 15 CAITGTSGGAGEQFF
NA TRBV27 15 CASSPLGLEAGELFF
NA TRBV30 11 CAWSLRLGYTF
NA TRBV5-1 16 CASSLGASGSRETQYF
NA TRBV4-2 15 CASSQDMAGGQPQHF
NA TRBV14 11 CASSQGVTAYF
NA TRBV6-5 12 CAGSYGGEGQFF
once TRBV5-1 16 CASSRPLAGVEDTQYF
NA TRBV7-6 12 CASSFGGYGYTF
once TRBV2 14 CASRRGSDSYEQYF